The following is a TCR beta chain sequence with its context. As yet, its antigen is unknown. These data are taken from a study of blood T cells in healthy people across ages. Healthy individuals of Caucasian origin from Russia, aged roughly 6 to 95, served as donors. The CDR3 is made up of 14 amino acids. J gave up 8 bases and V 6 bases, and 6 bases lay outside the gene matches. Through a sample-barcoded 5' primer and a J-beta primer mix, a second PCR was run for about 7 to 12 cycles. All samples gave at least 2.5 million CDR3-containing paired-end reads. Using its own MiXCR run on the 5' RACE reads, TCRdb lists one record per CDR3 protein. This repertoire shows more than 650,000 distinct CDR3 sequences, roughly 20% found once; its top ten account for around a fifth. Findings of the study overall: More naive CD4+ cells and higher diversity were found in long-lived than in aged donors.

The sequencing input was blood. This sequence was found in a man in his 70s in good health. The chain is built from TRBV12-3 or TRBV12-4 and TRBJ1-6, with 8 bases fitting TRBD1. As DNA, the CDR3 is TGTGCCAGCAGCTCGACAGGGGACCATTCACCCCTCCACTTT. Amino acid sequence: CASSSTGDHSPLHF.